Below, 7 T cell receptor beta chains from the same sample are listed, as sequenced in a study of T cell responses to AZD1222 COVID-19 vaccine. Using immunoSEQ multiplex PCR, the repertoire was profiled, and TCRdb retains in-frame clones only, with some absent. The sample has under 200,000 clones; 88% are singletons. Sequenced material: peripheral blood, taken 28 days after the second AZD1222 dose. The receptors come from an adult who received the AZD1222 COVID-19 vaccine.

J is TRBJ1-5 and V is TRBV4-1; D unclear. The CDR3 has 15 residues. The V gene's germline CDR1 is MGHRA and CDR2 YSYEKL. V lost 4 bases to trimming and J lost 1 base, with 11 bases between them. The CDR3 sequence: CASSRTEDSNQPQHF. In DNA form, the CDR3 reads TGCGCCAGCAGCCGAACTGAGGACAGCAATCAGCCCCAGCATTTT.

V and J are TRBV5-5 and TRBJ1-2; D perhaps matches TRBD1 (5 bases). Germline CDR1 and CDR2: SGHKS and YYEKEE (reference sequence). Trimming removed 1 base from V and 5 bases from J, with 9 bases in between. The CDR3 extends over 13 amino acids. The CDR3 here is CASSLNQGYGYTF. The CDR3 DNA reads TGTGCCAGCAGCTTGAATCAGGGTTATGGCTACACCTTC.

The V call is TRBV7-8, the J call TRBJ2-2; 14 nucleotides line up with TRBD2. The germline V gene has CDR1 SGHVS and CDR2 FQNEAQ. The CDR3 is made up of 19 amino acids. Unmatched junction bases numbered 10, after V lost 1 base and J lost 6 bases. The CDR3 coding sequence is TGTGCCAGCAGCTTAGAATCCCGACTAGCGGGGGGGCCGGCCGGGGAGCTGTTTTTT. Translation: CASSLESRLAGGPAGELFF. The full variable domain, completed using reference TRBV7-8 and TRBJ2-2, is GAGVSQSPRYKVAKRGQDVALRCDPISGHVSLFWYQQALGQGPEFLTYFQNEAQLDKSGLPSDRFFAERPEGSVSTLKIQRTQQEDSAVYLCASSLESRLAGGPAGELFFGEGSRLTVL.

This chain connects TRBV6-1 to TRBJ1-1, with a possible D match to TRBD1 (6 bases). The V and J ends lost 3 bases and 4 bases respectively, with 15 bases between them. The CDR3 runs 15 residues. The germline V gene encodes CDR1 MNHNS and CDR2 SASEGT. The CDR3 here is CASSEGAGYATEAFF. The CDR3 DNA reads as TGTGCCAGCAGTGAGGGGGCGGGGTACGCCACTGAAGCTTTCTTT.

This clone was recorded only once. V is TRBV6-5 and J is TRBJ1-4, with TRBD1 identical over 7 bases. V lost 6 bases, J lost 10 bases, and 11 bases stayed unmatched. CDR1 is MNHEY, CDR2 SVGAGI, per germline. The CDR3 runs to 14 residues. In DNA, the CDR3 is TGTGCCAGCAGGGAGACGACAGGGATCCGAAAACTGTTTTTT. It encodes CASRETTGIRKLFF.

This chain uses TRBV6-6 with TRBJ1-1; no clear D gene. V was pared by 2 bases and J by 1 base, with 8 bases between. The CDR3 length is 14 residues. Germline values: CDR1 MNHNY, CDR2 SVGAGI (reference sequence). The CDR3 DNA sequence: TGTGCCAGCAGTTACCCGGCCCCGAACACTGAAGCTTTCTTT. It translates to CASSYPAPNTEAFF.

The V call is TRBV24-1, the J call TRBJ2-5; D might be TRBD1 or TRBD2, each matching 6 bases. Between the trimmed V and J ends, which lost 5 bases and 14 bases, there was a span of 20 bases. The length of the CDR3 is 13 residues. Germline CDR1 reads KGHDR; CDR2 reads SFDVKD. This CDR3 reads CATSGSQGGPQYF. For the CDR3, the DNA is TGTGCCACCAGTGGTAGTCAAGGGGGGCCACAATACTTC.